These 4 T cell receptor beta chains were all obtained from the same sample, sequenced in a study of T cells in women clearing cervical HPV infection. Assay: immunoSEQ multiplex PCR; the TCRdb copy retains only in-frame clones and omits some. The sample spans around 31,000 clones; the ten largest clones claim about 4.5%. Sequenced material: blood buffy coat. The origin of the receptors is a woman between 18 and 69 years old with a cervical HPV16 infection that either progressed to CIN3+ or cleared (not recorded which).

On this clone itself: The read falls 3 residues short of the CDR3 end, and the missing part is taken from the germline J gene. The rearrangement links TRBV5-1 to TRBJ1-2, with TRBD1 as a possible D gene (6 bases). CDR3 length: 16 amino acids. The germline V gene has CDR1 SGHRS and CDR2 YFSETQ. Between the trimmed V and J ends, which lost 0 bases and 2 bases, there was a span of 14 bases. The CDR3 loop is CASSLAVTGLNYGYTF. The CDR3 DNA, read in part, is TGCGCCAGCAGCTTGGCGGTGACAGGCCTAAACTATGGC. Full variable domain (remainder filled in from reference TRBV5-1 and TRBJ1-2): KAGVTQTPRYLIKTRGQQVTLSCSPISGHRSVSWYQQTPGQGLQFLFEYFSETQRNKGNFPGRFSGRQFSNSRSEMNVSTLELGDSALYLCASSLAVTGLNYGYTFGSGTRLTVV.

CDR3 protein: CASSQDSFGGQGYTF. The CDR3 DNA, read in part, is TGTGCCAGCAGCCAGGACTCTTTCGGAGGGCAAGGC. The gene calls are TRBV14 and TRBJ1-2; D is unclear. With the read ending 3 residues before the CDR3 end, the germline J gene is used to fill in that end. This CDR3 contains 15 residues. Germline assignment: CDR1 SGHDN and CDR2 FVKESK.

With respect to this clone: An end of the junction does not agree with germline; a read error may underlie this. The read comes to an end 3 residues before the CDR3 does, leaving the germline J gene to fill in the end. Other DNA sequences of this sample code for an identical CDR3. The gene calls are TRBV13 and TRBJ1-2, with 9 bases that match TRBD1. The CDR3 contains 14 residues. Germline CDR1 and CDR2: PRHDT and FYEKMQ (reference sequence). The covered CDR3 bases are TGTGCCAGCAGCCTCGGGACAGGGAACTATGGG. Its protein product is CASSLGTGNYG. The full CDR3 protein reads CASSLGTGNYGYTF.

In the case of this clone: The read halts 3 residues ahead of the CDR3 end, with the missing end drawn from the germline J gene. The rearrangement links TRBV2 to TRBJ1-1; maybe TRBD1 (5 bases). The germline V and J ends were trimmed by 1 base and 4 bases, with 10 bases remaining between them. CDR1 and CDR2 from the germline V gene are SNHLY and FYNNEI. This CDR3 contains 14 residues. Incomplete CDR3 DNA: TGTGCCAGCAGTGAAGGAGGACAAGGCACTGAA. Residues: CASSEGGQGTE. The entire CDR3 protein reads CASSEGGQGTEAFF.